The clone carrying this T cell receptor beta chain is a singleton in its sample. Its antigen is not known. The PCR contained 60 Vbeta and 13 Jbeta primers. The protocol was immunoSEQ multiplex PCR, while the TCRdb copy is restricted to in-frame clones and leaves out a portion. This table has about 160,000 clones, about 80% appearing once. These data are taken from a study of cytomegalovirus exposure and HLA in healthy donors. Whole-study context: Some 85 million unique TCRs, all from HLA-typed donors, were included in an early release of the data.

Donors counted as nominally healthy when sampled, yet unrecorded immune exposures were likely. Study observations and caveats: As immune exposure information, only CMV serostatus was available. In an earlier analysis, about 87% or about 30%: the productive usage of most TCR beta V segments.

The specimen sequenced was PBMCs. This clonotype originated in a man younger than 30 in good health and CMV-seropositive.

The CDR3 DNA reads TGTGCCAGCAACCGGGGGAGCTCCTACAATGAGCAGTTCTTC. Translated: CASNRGSSYNEQFF. The V gene is TRBV6-6, the J gene TRBJ2-1; a possible D gene is TRBD2 (6 bases). Germline V gene lookup returns CDR1 MNHNY and CDR2 SVGAGI (reference sequence). The CDR3 loop spans 14 amino acids. Trimming pared 7 bases from V and 0 bases from J, leaving 10 bases between.